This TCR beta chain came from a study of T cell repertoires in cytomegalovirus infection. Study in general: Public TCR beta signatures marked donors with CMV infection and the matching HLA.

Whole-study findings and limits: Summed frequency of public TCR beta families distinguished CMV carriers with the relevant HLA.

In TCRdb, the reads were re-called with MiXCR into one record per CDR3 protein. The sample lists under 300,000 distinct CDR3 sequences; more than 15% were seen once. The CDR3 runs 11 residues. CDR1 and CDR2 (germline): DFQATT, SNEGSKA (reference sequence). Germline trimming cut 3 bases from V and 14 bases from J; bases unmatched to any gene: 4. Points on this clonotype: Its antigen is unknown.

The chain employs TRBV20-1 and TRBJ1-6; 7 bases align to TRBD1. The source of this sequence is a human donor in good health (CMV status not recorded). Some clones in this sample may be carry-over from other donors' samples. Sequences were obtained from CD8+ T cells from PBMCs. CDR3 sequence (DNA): TGCAGTGCTAGGCTGGGACAGACCCTCCACTTT. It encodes CSARLGQTLHF.